This entry lists 27 T cell receptor beta chains sequenced from one sample in a study of lymphopenia after photon versus proton radiotherapy. Clones were sequenced by immunoSEQ multiplex PCR, and TCRdb holds only the in-frame ones, with some missing. This table has under 35,000 clones, approximately 84% appearing once. The specimen comprised peripheral blood, sampled from a patient treated with proton-based radiotherapy. The receptors were gathered from a woman in her 70s with pancreatic cancer.

J is TRBJ1-5 and V is TRBV19, with D possibly being TRBD1 (5 bases). This CDR3 spans 13 amino acids. Germline V CDR1 and CDR2: LNHDA, SQIVND (reference sequence). V lost 7 bases and J lost 9, with 16 bases in between. CDR3 in amino acids: CASMGTSNWPQHF. The CDR3 nucleotides are TGTGCCAGTATGGGGACCTCCAATTGGCCCCAGCATTTT.

In its sample, this clone was seen once. This sequence joins TRBV27 and TRBJ2-1; D gene ambiguous. Germline CDR1 is MNHEY and CDR2 is SMNVEV (reference sequence). The CDR3 length is 17 residues. V lost 5 bases and J lost 11, with 28 bases in between. The CDR3 DNA reads as TGTGCCAGCAGTCTCTCACCGGGCGATATAAAGAAAATCCAGCAGTTCTTC. It codes for CASSLSPGDIKKIQQFF.

The CDR3 spells CASLPGVGQPQHF. The CDR3 region has the DNA TGTGCCAGCCTCCCAGGGGTCGGTCAGCCCCAGCATTTT. The chain is built from TRBV28 and TRBJ1-5, with D possibly matching TRBD1 (6 bases). Per germline, CDR1 MDHEN and CDR2 SYDVKM. Between the trimmed V and J ends, which lost 8 bases and 6 bases, there was a span of 14 bases. This CDR3 is built from 13 residues.

This chain uses TRBV7-9 with TRBJ2-2; 8 positions agree with TRBD1. V lost 5 bases, J lost 0 bases, and 2 bases stayed unmatched. This CDR3 has 15 amino acids. CDR1 is SEHNR and CDR2 is FQNEAQ in the germline V gene (reference sequence). The CDR3 loop is CASSPQGANTGELFF. CDR3 DNA sequence: TGTGCCAGCAGCCCACAGGGGGCGAACACCGGGGAGCTGTTTTTT.

The V call is TRBV7-2, the J call TRBJ2-7; 7 nucleotides match TRBD2. V lost 5 bases to trimming and J lost 4 bases; unmatched junction nucleotides: 8. This CDR3 region has 14 residues. Looked up from germline, CDR1 is SGHTA and CDR2 is FQGNSA. CDR3 region: CASSRTSGNYEQYF. DNA of the CDR3: TGTGCCAGCAGCCGGACAAGCGGGAATTACGAGCAGTACTTC.

CDR3: CASSPQGGTPYGYTF. CDR3 sequence (DNA): TGCGCCAGCAGCCCCCAGGGGGGCACCCCCTATGGCTACACCTTC. The V call is TRBV4-3, the J call TRBJ1-2; 7 bases line up with TRBD1. The CDR3 covers 15 residues. With V trimmed by 4 bases and J by 4 bases, 9 bases remained unmatched. Germline V gene lookup returns CDR1 LGHNA and CDR2 YSLEER.

The chain couples TRBV28 to TRBJ1-2; D is ambiguous. CDR1 is MDHEN and CDR2 is SYDVKM in the germline V gene. CDR3 length: 14 amino acids. The germline V and J ends were trimmed by 5 bases and 8 bases, with 18 bases remaining between them. This CDR3 reads CASSPPGPGGGYTF. In nucleotides, the CDR3 is TGTGCCAGCAGTCCACCGGGCCCCGGAGGAGGCTACACCTTC.

The rearrangement links TRBV7-2 to TRBJ2-2; D gene unclear. The CDR3 length is 15 residues. Germline values: CDR1 SGHTA, CDR2 FQGNSA. Trimming stripped 0 bases from V and 2 bases from J, with 7 bases between. CDR3 sequence: CASSLASLNTGELFF. CDR3 nucleotides: TGTGCCAGCAGCTTAGCTAGCCTTAACACCGGGGAGCTGTTTTTT.

The J gene is TRBJ2-3, the V gene TRBV5-4; D call uncertain. This CDR3 is 15 amino acids long. CDR1 and CDR2 (germline): SGHNT, YYREEE (reference sequence). The V gene lost 0 bases and the J gene lost 3 bases, with 11 bases spanning the gap. CDR3 DNA sequence: TGTGCCAGCAGCTTGGAGTCGCGAGTGACAGATACGCAGTATTTT. Translation gives CASSLESRVTDTQYF.

The genes are TRBV9 and TRBJ2-3; 7 bases agree with TRBD2. V was clipped by 1 base and J by 5 bases; unmatched bases: 4. The germline V gene encodes CDR1 SGDLS and CDR2 YYNGEE. This CDR3 is built from 14 residues. The CDR3 reads CASSVSGKEDTQYF. CDR3 nucleotides: TGTGCCAGCAGCGTAAGCGGGAAGGAAGATACGCAGTATTTT.

The V call is TRBV28, the J call TRBJ2-7, with TRBD1 identical over 12 bases. J lost 5 bases, V lost 2 bases, and 7 bases had no gene match. Germline-derived CDR1 and CDR2 are MDHEN and SYDVKM. CDR3 length: 16 amino acids. CDR3 sequence: CASSLPSGQGANEQYF. In DNA, the CDR3 is TGTGCCAGCAGTTTACCTTCGGGACAGGGGGCCAACGAGCAGTACTTC.

V and J are TRBV6-5 and TRBJ2-7; 7 nucleotides match TRBD1. The length of the CDR3 is 13 residues. V shed 3 bases and J 3 bases; nucleotides not matched to a gene: 2. CDR1 and CDR2 (germline): MNHEY, SVGAGI. CDR3 loop: CASSYNRGYEQYF. In nucleotides, the CDR3 is TGTGCCAGCAGTTATAACAGGGGCTACGAGCAGTACTTC.

This clone was observed a few times. The rearrangement uses TRBV7-6 and TRBJ1-6, with 10 bases identical to TRBD1. The junction had 8 bases not matched to a gene; V was cut back by 5 bases and J by 10 bases. Per germline, CDR1 SGHVS and CDR2 FNYEAQ. The CDR3 length is 15 residues. The CDR3 DNA is TGTGCCAGCAGCCCAGGACAGGGGGAATCGTCACCCCTCCACTTT. It is translated as CASSPGQGESSPLHF.

This chain links TRBV12-5 with TRBJ2-1; tentative D call: TRBD2 (6 bases). This CDR3 has 15 amino acids. CDR1 is LGHNT and CDR2 is FRNRAP in the germline V gene. V lost 1 base, J lost 6 bases, and 13 bases lay in between. The CDR3 DNA reads TGTGCTAGTGGTTTGGGGAGGGTTTGGGCCAATGAGCAGTTCTTC. Its protein product is CASGLGRVWANEQFF.

There are a few counts of this clone. V and J are TRBV29-1 and TRBJ1-1, with D possibly being TRBD1 (5 bases). Trimming stripped 4 bases from V and 8 bases from J, with 11 bases between. CDR3 length equals 11 residues. Germline V CDR1 and CDR2: SQVTM, ANQGSEA. CDR3 protein: CSVGNPGEAFF. CDR3 in DNA: TGCAGCGTTGGGAACCCAGGGGAAGCTTTCTTT.

V is TRBV30 and J is TRBJ1-4; a possible D gene is TRBD1 (6 bases). CDR1 and CDR2 (germline): GTSNPN, SVGIG (reference sequence). The V and J ends lost 4 bases and 2 bases respectively, with 8 bases between them. This CDR3 is 13 amino acids long. CDR3 residues: CAWNRATNEKLFF. CDR3 coding DNA: TGTGCCTGGAACAGGGCGACTAATGAAAAACTGTTTTTT.

This rearrangement joins TRBV4-3 to TRBJ2-1, with 8 positions matching TRBD2. The CDR3 has 15 residues. The V gene end was trimmed by 2 bases and the J gene end by 9 bases; junction bases not matched to a gene: 9. The V gene's germline CDR1 is LGHNA and CDR2 YSLEER. Here the CDR3 DNA reads TGCGCCAGCAGCCAAATCGCAGCGGGAGTTGGTGAGCAGTTCTTC. It specifies CASSQIAAGVGEQFF.

V gene TRBV11-3 combines with J gene TRBJ2-5; no clear D. The CDR3 is 14 residues long. Germline V gene sequence: CDR1 SGHNT, CDR2 YENEEA. V lost 3 bases, J lost 2 bases, and 10 bases lay in between. CDR3 coding DNA: TGTGCCAGCAGCTTCGGCTGGCAGCAAGAGACCCAGTACTTC. Translating gives CASSFGWQQETQYF.

The rearrangement links TRBV19 to TRBJ1-1, with no clear D. V lost 6 bases and J lost 0, with 14 bases in between. Per the germline V gene, CDR1 is LNHDA and CDR2 is SQIVND (reference sequence). This CDR3 has 15 amino acids. The CDR3 DNA follows: TGTGCCAGTAGCTCTCAAGTGATCATGAACACTGAAGCTTTCTTT. It specifies CASSSQVIMNTEAFF.

The chain employs TRBV14 and TRBJ2-5; TRBD2 is a possible D gene (5 bases). The germline V and J ends were trimmed by 0 bases and 5 bases, with 13 bases remaining between them. This CDR3 has 15 residues. Per the germline V gene, CDR1 is SGHDN and CDR2 is FVKESK. CDR3 coding DNA: TGTGCCAGCAGCCAAGATCCCAGGAGGTGGGAGACCCAGTACTTC. Amino acid sequence: CASSQDPRRWETQYF.

The chain recombines TRBV25-1 with TRBJ2-1, with a weak D call TRBD2 (7 bases). Trimming left V 3 bases short and J 7 bases short, with 10 bases between. The CDR3 consists of 13 residues. Germline V lookup: CDR1 MGHDK, CDR2 SYGVNS. The CDR3 reads CASSDRGGNEQFF. CDR3 nucleotides: TGTGCCAGCAGTGACAGGGGAGGGAATGAGCAGTTCTTC. The full variable domain, in which reference TRBV25-1 and TRBJ2-1 provide the parts outside the CDR3, is EADIYQTPRYLVIGTGKKITLECSQTMGHDKMYWYQQDPGMELHLIHYSYGVNSTEKGDLSSESTVSRIRTEHFPLTLESARPSHTSQYLCASSDRGGNEQFFGPGTRLTVL.

The chain joins TRBV10-3 to TRBJ2-1, with D perhaps TRBD2 (6 bases). The CDR3 covers 12 residues. Germline V gene lookup returns CDR1 ENHRY and CDR2 SYGVKD. Trimming shortened V by 4 bases and J by 6 bases, and 7 bases separated the two germline ends. The CDR3 here is CAISGDSNEQFF. DNA for the CDR3: TGTGCCATCAGTGGGGACTCCAATGAGCAGTTCTTC.

This rearrangement joins TRBV5-5 to TRBJ2-3; the match to TRBD2 covers 11 bases. After removal of 2 bases from V and 0 bases from J, the junction contained 2 bases not matched to a gene. The germline V gene encodes CDR1 SGHKS and CDR2 YYEKEE (reference sequence). The length of the CDR3 is 16 residues. In DNA form, the CDR3 reads TGTGCCAGCAGCTTAATAGCGGGAGGGAGCACAGATACGCAGTATTTT. Translated: CASSLIAGGSTDTQYF.

For the CDR3, the DNA is TGTGCCAGCAGCTTACAGGGAATAGATACGCAGTATTTT. Its protein product is CASSLQGIDTQYF. The V gene is TRBV11-2, the J gene TRBJ2-3; possible D gene TRBD1, 5 bases. The CDR3 length is 13 residues. Germline V gene data show CDR1 as SGHAT and CDR2 as FQNNGV. V was trimmed by 2 bases and J by 5 bases, leaving 8 bases between them.

The count of this clone is one. The rearrangement uses TRBV6-4 and TRBJ1-4; D is unresolved. The CDR3 length is 13 residues. Germline V lookup: CDR1 MRHNA, CDR2 SNTAGT. Trimming took 5 bases from V and 8 from J, leaving 12 bases between them. The CDR3 nucleotides read TGTGCCAGCAGTTACGCCTCGGGAGAAAAACTGTTTTTT. It codes for CASSYASGEKLFF.

The rearrangement uses TRBV9 and TRBJ1-1, with 7 bases that match TRBD1. The CDR3 spans 16 residues. Trimming took 0 bases from V and 2 from J; bases not matched to a gene: 7. Germline CDR1 SGDLS, CDR2 YYNGEE. The DNA of the CDR3 is TGTGCCAGCAGCGTAGGGCAGGGGGTCTTCAACACTGAAGCTTTCTTT. This encodes CASSVGQGVFNTEAFF.

V and J are TRBV7-2 and TRBJ2-2; D gene ambiguous. Trimming stripped 6 bases from V and 6 bases from J, with 14 bases between. Per the germline V gene, CDR1 is SGHTA and CDR2 is FQGNSA. This CDR3 is 14 amino acids long. The CDR3 sequence is CASSARIMAGELFF. The CDR3 DNA sequence: TGTGCCAGCAGTGCCCGTATTATGGCCGGGGAGCTGTTTTTT.